Each of the 12 T cell receptor beta chains below was sequenced from the same sample in a study of T cell responses to AZD1222 COVID-19 vaccine. This table comes from immunoSEQ multiplex PCR, and its TCRdb copy is limited to in-frame clones, with some not included. The data hold about 110,000 clones, with around 90% observed a single time. The material was peripheral blood, obtained on day 0 of AZD1222 vaccination. These receptor sequences come from an adult in good health.

The gene calls are TRBV14 and TRBJ1-4; perhaps TRBD1 as D (6 bases). There are 18 residues in the CDR3. Germline lookup yields CDR1 SGHDN and CDR2 FVKESK. Trimming left V 0 bases short and J 4 bases short, with 18 bases between. CDR3 loop: CASSQDGGGPSFNEKLFF. In DNA, the CDR3 is TGTGCCAGCAGCCAAGATGGGGGGGGGCCCAGCTTTAATGAAAAACTGTTTTTT.

The V gene is TRBV3-1 (or the pseudogene TRBV3-2), the J gene TRBJ2-2, with a tentative D call TRBD2 (5 bases). Trimming stripped 1 base from V and 1 base from J, with 13 bases between. Germline V gene data show CDR1 as LGHDT and CDR2 as YNNKEL (reference sequence). This CDR3 is 17 amino acids long. CDR3 sequence reads: CASSQGRRLLNTGELFF. The DNA for the CDR3 is TGTGCCAGCAGCCAAGGGAGAAGACTACTGAACACCGGGGAGCTGTTTTTT.

V and J are TRBV30 and TRBJ1-2; the D is unclear. The germline CDR1 and CDR2 sequences are GTSNPN and SVGIG (reference sequence). Trimming left V 3 bases short and J 8 bases short, with 10 bases between. The CDR3 spans 11 residues. This chain's CDR3 is CAWRGSRGYTF. In DNA form, the CDR3 reads TGTGCCTGGAGGGGGTCTCGAGGCTACACCTTC. The full variable domain, rest sourced from reference TRBV30 and TRBJ1-2, is SQTIHQWPATLVQPVGSPLSLECTVEGTSNPNLYWYRQAAGRGLQLLFYSVGIGQISSEVPQNLSASRPQDRQFILSSKKLLLSDSGFYLCAWRGSRGYTFGSGTRLTVV.

This chain joins TRBV3-1 (or the pseudogene TRBV3-2) and TRBJ2-7; D not certain. CDR3 length equals 14 residues. V was trimmed by 4 bases and J by 5 bases, leaving 15 bases between them. Germline V lookup: CDR1 LGHDT, CDR2 YNNKEL (reference sequence). CDR3: CASSLRIPGDEQYF. The DNA for the CDR3 is TGTGCCAGCAGCCTCAGAATCCCCGGCGACGAGCAGTACTTC.

V usage is TRBV28 and J usage is TRBJ1-6; possibly TRBD1 for D (6 bases). V lost 3 bases and J lost 9, with 15 bases in between. CDR1 MDHEN and CDR2 SYDVKM come from the germline V gene. The CDR3 spans 15 residues. The CDR3: CASSFSPQGSSPLHF. The CDR3 DNA follows: TGTGCCAGCAGTTTTTCCCCCCAGGGGAGTTCACCCCTCCACTTT.

The chain carries TRBV5-8 and TRBJ1-5; perhaps TRBD1 as D (5 bases). Germline CDR1 reads SGHTS; CDR2 reads YDEGEE. This CDR3 contains 13 residues. Trimming removed 6 bases at V and 5 bases at J, with 12 bases between. In DNA, the CDR3 is TGTGCCAGCAACAAAGAGGGGTATCAGCCCCAGCATTTT. Its translation: CASNKEGYQPQHF.

This chain connects TRBV29-1 to TRBJ2-2; 12 positions match TRBD2. Germline values: CDR1 SQVTM, CDR2 ANQGSEA. V shed 6 bases and J 2 bases; nucleotides not matched to a gene: 7. The CDR3 extends over 16 amino acids. This CDR3 reads CSVRGTSGHNTGELFF. The CDR3 DNA follows: TGCAGCGTGAGGGGGACTAGCGGGCATAACACCGGGGAGCTGTTTTTT.

The rearrangement uses TRBV7-9 and TRBJ2-7, with 8 nucleotides matching TRBD2. The CDR3 is made up of 14 amino acids. Germline lookup yields CDR1 SEHNR and CDR2 FQNEAQ (reference sequence). The ends lost 5 bases at V and 10 bases at J; junction bases unmatched: 13. The CDR3 DNA sequence: TGTGCCAGCAGCCCACAGTCGGGGGGGAGGCGCCAGTACTTC. Encoded protein: CASSPQSGGRRQYF. Looking up the rest from reference TRBV7-9 and TRBJ2-7 gives the full variable domain: DTGVSQNPRHKITKRGQNVTFRCDPISEHNRLYWYRQTLGQGPEFLTYFQNEAQLEKSRLLSDRFSAERPKGSFSTLEIQRTEQGDSAMYLCASSPQSGGRRQYFGPGTRLTVT.

The chain has TRBV2 and TRBJ2-2; no clear D. Germline V lookup: CDR1 SNHLY, CDR2 FYNNEI. Trimming shortened V by 6 bases and J by 1 base, and 6 bases separated the two germline ends. The CDR3 loop spans 13 amino acids. CDR3 bases: TGTGCCAGCAGGGGCAGGAACACCGGGGAGCTGTTTTTT. Protein: CASRGRNTGELFF.

This clone has only a few counts. The rearrangement links TRBV27 to TRBJ1-6, with D unclear. V was pared by 7 bases and J by 2 bases, with 6 bases between. Germline V gene lookup returns CDR1 MNHEY and CDR2 SMNVEV (reference sequence). The CDR3 sequence is 13 residues long. CDR3 residues: CASTGTYNSPLHF. CDR3 sequence (DNA): TGTGCCAGCACTGGGACCTATAATTCACCCCTCCACTTT.

The rearrangement uses TRBV3-1 (or the pseudogene TRBV3-2) and TRBJ2-5; 9 nucleotides match TRBD2. The trim removed 0 bases at V and 6 bases at J, leaving 5 bases unmatched. Germline loops: CDR1 LGHDT, CDR2 YNNKEL (reference sequence). The CDR3 length is 15 residues. The CDR3 sequence: CASSQEGAGGQTQYF. The CDR3 bases are TGTGCCAGCAGCCAAGAAGGAGCGGGGGGACAGACCCAGTACTTC.

This clone has a single count. V and J are TRBV2 and TRBJ1-3; TRBD1 aligns across 8 bases. The CDR3 length is 17 residues. Germline V gene data show CDR1 as SNHLY and CDR2 as FYNNEI. Unmatched junction bases numbered 9, after V lost 4 bases and J lost 1 base. In DNA, the CDR3 is TGTGCCAGCAGTGGGGACAGGATATTCGTTTCTGGAAACACCATATATTTT. It specifies CASSGDRIFVSGNTIYF.